This T cell receptor (beta chain) came from a study of early T cells in non-severe SARS-CoV-2 infection. Study as a whole: Chains from this unsorted whole-blood bulk RNA could not be paired. Findings and limits, study-wide: VDJdb matches were skewed toward anti-spike CD8 T cell responses.

This clonotype was detected ten times or more. What it recognizes is unknown. CDR3 length equals 14 residues. V was pared by 8 bases and J by 5 bases, with 7 bases of the junction left unmatched. CDR1 is MNHNY, CDR2 SVGAGI, per germline (reference sequence). Researchers attached unique molecular identifiers to individual cDNA molecules. Using its own MiXCR run on the 5' RACE reads, TCRdb lists one record per CDR3 protein. The repertoire holds some 50,000 distinct CDR3 sequences, less than 11% seen once, with around 4.4% in the top ten. The rearrangement uses TRBV6-6 and TRBJ1-5; 9 positions match TRBD1. Sequenced input: whole blood. This TCR derives from an adult who was a healthcare worker with PCR-confirmed SARS-CoV-2 infection or an uninfected control (not recorded which). The CDR3 nucleotides read TGTGCCAGCCATATTAGGGACAGGGATCAGCCCCAGCATTTT. It codes for CASHIRDRDQPQHF.